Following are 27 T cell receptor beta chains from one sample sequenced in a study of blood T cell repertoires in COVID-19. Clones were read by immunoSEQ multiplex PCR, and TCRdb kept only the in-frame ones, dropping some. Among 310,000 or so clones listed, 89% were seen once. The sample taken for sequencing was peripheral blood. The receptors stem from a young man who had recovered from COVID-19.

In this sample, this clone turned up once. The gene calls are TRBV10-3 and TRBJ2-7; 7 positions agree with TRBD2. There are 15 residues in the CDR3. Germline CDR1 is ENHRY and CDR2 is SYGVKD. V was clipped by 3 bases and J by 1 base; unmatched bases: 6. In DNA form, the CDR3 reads TGTGCCATCAGTGAACGGCTAGCGGTTTCCTACGAGCAGTACTTC. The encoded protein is CAISERLAVSYEQYF.

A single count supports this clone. This CDR3 is CTSSHPTRLLCFF. The DNA of the CDR3 is TGCACCAGCAGCCACCCGACCCGACTCCTGTGCTTCTTC. The chain links TRBV1 to TRBJ2-1; TRBD2, the table's D call, lacks a check against the DNA. TRBV1 is recorded as a pseudogene. The CDR3 is 13 amino acids.

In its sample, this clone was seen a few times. The CDR3 here is CAISAGVLPGGGYTF. The CDR3 nucleotides read TGTGCCATCAGTGCGGGGGTCCTTCCTGGAGGGGGCTACACCTTC. The chain links TRBV10-3 to TRBJ1-2; a possible D gene is TRBD1 (5 bases). Trimming removed 4 bases from V and 8 bases from J, with 20 bases in between. CDR1 and CDR2 (germline): ENHRY, SYGVKD. The CDR3 loop spans 15 amino acids.

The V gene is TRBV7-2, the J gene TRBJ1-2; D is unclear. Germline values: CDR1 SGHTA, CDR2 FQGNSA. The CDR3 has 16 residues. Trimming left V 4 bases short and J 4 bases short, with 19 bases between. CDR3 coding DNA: TGTGCCAGCAGCTCAGGCCCTCGACCAGAGGGCTATGGCTACACCTTC. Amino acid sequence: CASSSGPRPEGYGYTF.

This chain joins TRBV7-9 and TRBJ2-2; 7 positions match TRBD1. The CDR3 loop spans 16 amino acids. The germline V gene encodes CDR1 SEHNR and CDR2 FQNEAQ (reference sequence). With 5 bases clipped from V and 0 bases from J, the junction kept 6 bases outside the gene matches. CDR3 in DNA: TGTGCCAGCAGCCCGCCGACAGGGACGAACACCGGGGAGCTGTTTTTT. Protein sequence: CASSPPTGTNTGELFF.

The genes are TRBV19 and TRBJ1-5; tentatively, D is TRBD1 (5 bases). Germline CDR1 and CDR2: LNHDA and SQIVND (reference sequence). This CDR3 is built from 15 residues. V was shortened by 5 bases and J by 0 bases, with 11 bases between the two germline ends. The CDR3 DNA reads TGTGCCAGTAGTTCCCCAGGGTATAGCAATCAGCCCCAGCATTTT. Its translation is CASSSPGYSNQPQHF.

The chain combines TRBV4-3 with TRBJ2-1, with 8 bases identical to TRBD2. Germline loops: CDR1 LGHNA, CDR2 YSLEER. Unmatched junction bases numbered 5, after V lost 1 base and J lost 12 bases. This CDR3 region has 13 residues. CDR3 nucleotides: TGCGCCAGCAGCCAAGGACCGGGACTAGGGCAGTTCTTC. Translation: CASSQGPGLGQFF.

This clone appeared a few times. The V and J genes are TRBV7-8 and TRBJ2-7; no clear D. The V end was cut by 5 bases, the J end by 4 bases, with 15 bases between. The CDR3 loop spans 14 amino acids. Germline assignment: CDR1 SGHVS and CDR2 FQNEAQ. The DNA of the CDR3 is TGTGCCAGCAGCCTCCAAAGCTTTACGTACGAGCAGTACTTC. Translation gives CASSLQSFTYEQYF.

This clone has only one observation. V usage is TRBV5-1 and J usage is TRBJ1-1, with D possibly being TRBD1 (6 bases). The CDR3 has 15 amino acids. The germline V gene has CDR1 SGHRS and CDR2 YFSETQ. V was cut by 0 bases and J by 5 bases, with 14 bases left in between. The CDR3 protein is CASSLEGGAPTEAFF. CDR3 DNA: TGCGCCAGCAGCTTGGAAGGGGGGGCGCCAACTGAAGCTTTCTTT.

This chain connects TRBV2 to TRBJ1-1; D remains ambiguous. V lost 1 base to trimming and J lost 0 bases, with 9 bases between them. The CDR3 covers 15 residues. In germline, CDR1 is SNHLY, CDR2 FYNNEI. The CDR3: CASSEGPWLNTEAFF. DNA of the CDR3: TGTGCCAGCAGTGAAGGTCCATGGCTGAACACTGAAGCTTTCTTT.

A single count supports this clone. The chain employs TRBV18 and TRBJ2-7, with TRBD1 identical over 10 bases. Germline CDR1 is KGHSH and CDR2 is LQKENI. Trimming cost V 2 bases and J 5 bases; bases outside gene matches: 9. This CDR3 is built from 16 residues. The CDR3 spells CASSPSETGGSNEQYF. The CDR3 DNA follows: TGTGCCAGCTCACCATCGGAGACAGGGGGCTCTAACGAGCAGTACTTC.

The CDR3 bases are TGCGCCAGCAGCTTGGCCGGTCAGTCCGACAGCTCCTACGAGCAGTACTTC. Protein: CASSLAGQSDSSYEQYF. The V call is TRBV5-1, the J call TRBJ2-7; D is perhaps TRBD1 (5 bases). V lost 0 bases, J lost 0 bases, and 16 bases lay in between. Germline-derived CDR1 and CDR2 are SGHRS and YFSETQ. The CDR3 has 17 amino acids.

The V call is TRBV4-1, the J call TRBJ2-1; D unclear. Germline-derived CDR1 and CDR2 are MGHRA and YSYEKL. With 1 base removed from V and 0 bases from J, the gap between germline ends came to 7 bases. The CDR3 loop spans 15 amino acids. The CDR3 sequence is CASSQGLRSYNEQFF. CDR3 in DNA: TGCGCCAGCAGCCAAGGTCTTCGCTCCTACAATGAGCAGTTCTTC.

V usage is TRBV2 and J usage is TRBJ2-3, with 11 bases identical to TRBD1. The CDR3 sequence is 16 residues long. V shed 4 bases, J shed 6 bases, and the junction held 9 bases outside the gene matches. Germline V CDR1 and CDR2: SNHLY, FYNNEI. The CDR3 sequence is CASSGDRGAWGDTQYF. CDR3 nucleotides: TGTGCCAGCAGTGGGGACAGGGGGGCTTGGGGTGATACGCAGTATTTT.

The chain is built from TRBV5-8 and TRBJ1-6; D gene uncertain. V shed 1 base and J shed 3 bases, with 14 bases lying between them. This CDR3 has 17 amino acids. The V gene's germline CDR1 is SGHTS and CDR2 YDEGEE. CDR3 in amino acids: CASSLYYSGYYNSPLHF. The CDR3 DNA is TGTGCCAGCAGCTTGTATTATTCGGGTTACTATAATTCACCCCTCCACTTT.

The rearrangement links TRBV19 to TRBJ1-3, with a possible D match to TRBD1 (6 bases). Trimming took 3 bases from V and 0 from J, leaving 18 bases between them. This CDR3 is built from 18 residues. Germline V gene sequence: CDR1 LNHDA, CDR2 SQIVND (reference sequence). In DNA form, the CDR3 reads TGTGCCAGTAGTATGGATCGGGACGGACAGCACTCTGGAAACACCATATATTTT. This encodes CASSMDRDGQHSGNTIYF.

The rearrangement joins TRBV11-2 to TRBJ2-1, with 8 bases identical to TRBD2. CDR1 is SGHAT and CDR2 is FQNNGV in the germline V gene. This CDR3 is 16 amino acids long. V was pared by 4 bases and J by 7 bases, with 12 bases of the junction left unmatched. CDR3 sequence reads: CASSSVSGERGNEQFF. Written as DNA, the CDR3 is TGTGCCAGCAGCTCCGTTAGCGGGGAGAGGGGGAATGAGCAGTTCTTC.

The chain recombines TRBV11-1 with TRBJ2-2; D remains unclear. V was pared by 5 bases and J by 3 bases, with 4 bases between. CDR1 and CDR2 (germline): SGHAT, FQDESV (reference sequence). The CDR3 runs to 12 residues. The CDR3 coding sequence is TGTGCCAGCAGCCCTGACACCGGGGAGCTGTTTTTT. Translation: CASSPDTGELFF. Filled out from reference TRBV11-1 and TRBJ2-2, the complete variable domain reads EAEVAQSPRYKITEKSQAVAFWCDPISGHATLYWYRQILGQGPELLVQFQDESVVDDSQLPKDRFSAERLKGVDSTLKIQPAELGDSAMYLCASSPDTGELFFGEGSRLTVL.

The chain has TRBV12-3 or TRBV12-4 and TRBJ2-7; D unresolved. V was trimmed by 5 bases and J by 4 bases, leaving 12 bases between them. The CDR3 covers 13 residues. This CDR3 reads CASSPSGLYEQYF. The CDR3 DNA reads TGTGCCAGCAGTCCAAGTGGGCTTTACGAGCAGTACTTC.

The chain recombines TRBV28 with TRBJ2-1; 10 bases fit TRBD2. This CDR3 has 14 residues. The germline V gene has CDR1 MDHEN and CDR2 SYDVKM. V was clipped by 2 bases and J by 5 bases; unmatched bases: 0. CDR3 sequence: CASSLLAGDNEQFF. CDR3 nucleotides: TGTGCCAGCAGTTTACTAGCGGGAGACAATGAGCAGTTCTTC.

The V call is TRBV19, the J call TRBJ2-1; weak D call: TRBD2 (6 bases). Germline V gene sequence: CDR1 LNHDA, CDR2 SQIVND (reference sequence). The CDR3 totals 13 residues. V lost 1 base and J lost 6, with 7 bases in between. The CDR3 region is CASSIVLANEQFF. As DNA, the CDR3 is TGTGCCAGTAGTATAGTACTAGCCAATGAGCAGTTCTTC.

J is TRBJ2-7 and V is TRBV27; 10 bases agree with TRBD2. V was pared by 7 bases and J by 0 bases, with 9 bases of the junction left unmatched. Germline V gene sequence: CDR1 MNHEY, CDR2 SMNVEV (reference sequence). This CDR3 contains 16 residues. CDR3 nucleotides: TGTGCCAGCAAGTCGACTAGCGGGTTTAGCTCCTACGAGCAGTACTTC. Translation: CASKSTSGFSSYEQYF.

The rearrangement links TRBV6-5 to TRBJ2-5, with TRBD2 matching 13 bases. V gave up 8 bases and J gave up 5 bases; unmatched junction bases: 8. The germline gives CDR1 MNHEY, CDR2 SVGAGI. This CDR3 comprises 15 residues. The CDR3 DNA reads TGTGCCAGCGGAATACTAGCGGGAGGGATGGAGACCCAGTACTTC. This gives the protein CASGILAGGMETQYF.

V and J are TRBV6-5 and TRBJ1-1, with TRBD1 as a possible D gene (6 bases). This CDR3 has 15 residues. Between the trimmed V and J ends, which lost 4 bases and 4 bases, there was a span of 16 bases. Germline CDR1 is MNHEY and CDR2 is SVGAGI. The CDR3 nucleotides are TGTGCCAGCAGTTGGTTACAGGGAATTGGCACTGAAGCTTTCTTT. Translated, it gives CASSWLQGIGTEAFF.

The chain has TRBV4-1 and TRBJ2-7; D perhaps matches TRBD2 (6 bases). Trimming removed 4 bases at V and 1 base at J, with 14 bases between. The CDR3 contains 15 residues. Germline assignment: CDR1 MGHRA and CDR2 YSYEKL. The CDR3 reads CASSPLGTLSYEQYF. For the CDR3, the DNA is TGCGCCAGCAGCCCGCTCGGGACTCTTTCCTACGAGCAGTACTTC.

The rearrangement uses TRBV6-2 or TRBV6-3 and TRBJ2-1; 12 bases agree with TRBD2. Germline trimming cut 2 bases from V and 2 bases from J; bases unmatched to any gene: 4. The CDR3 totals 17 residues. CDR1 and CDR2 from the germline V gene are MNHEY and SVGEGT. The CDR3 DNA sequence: TGTGCCAGCAGTTACCCGACTAGCGGGGGAACCTACAATGAGCAGTTCTTC. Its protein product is CASSYPTSGGTYNEQFF.

The CDR3 sequence: CASSLGPSGKSTDTQYF. CDR3 nucleotides: TGTGCCAGCAGCTTAGGGCCTAGCGGGAAGAGCACAGATACGCAGTATTTT. This chain joins TRBV7-9 and TRBJ2-3; 9 bases map to TRBD2. CDR1 and CDR2 from the germline V gene are SEHNR and FQNEAQ (reference sequence). The CDR3 is 17 amino acids. With 1 base clipped from V and 0 bases from J, the junction kept 5 bases outside the gene matches.